One and the same sample provided the 18 T cell receptor beta chains below, sequenced in a study of beta chain features in type 1 diabetes. No cognate antigen is known for these TCRs. Regarding the study as a whole: Among patients with Type 1 diabetes, TCRB CDR3s were moderately but significantly shorter in every one of the four CD4+ subsets.

All of the isolated RNA was reverse transcribed, so expressed TCRB transcripts were sequenced. The assay was immunoSEQ multiplex PCR, and TCRdb's table has in-frame clones only and misses some. The sample consists of hundreds of thousands of clones, 10% to 15% of them appearing once. Sequenced material: naive CD4+ T cells from blood. Source of these receptors: a man aged 18-30 years with type 1 diabetes.

This chain uses TRBV30 with TRBJ1-6; D remains ambiguous. V lost 4 bases, J lost 3 bases, and 10 bases lay in between. There are 14 residues in the CDR3. CDR1 is GTSNPN, CDR2 SVGIG, per germline (reference sequence). The CDR3 DNA sequence: TGTGCCTGGACAGTCGTCGACTATAATTCACCCCTCCACTTT. Translation gives CAWTVVDYNSPLHF. The full variable domain, completed using reference TRBV30 and TRBJ1-6, is SQTIHQWPATLVQPVGSPLSLECTVEGTSNPNLYWYRQAAGRGLQLLFYSVGIGQISSEVPQNLSASRPQDRQFILSSKKLLLSDSGFYLCAWTVVDYNSPLHFGNGTRLTVT.

This clone was seen a few times. V usage is TRBV9 and J usage is TRBJ2-3; 7 bases agree with TRBD1. The germline CDR1 and CDR2 sequences are SGDLS and YYNGEE. Trimming cost V 1 base and J 0 bases; bases outside gene matches: 8. The CDR3 contains 17 residues. The CDR3 nucleotides read TGTGCCAGCAGCGTAATAGGTGGGACAGTTAGCACAGATACGCAGTATTTT. Protein sequence: CASSVIGGTVSTDTQYF.

This clone was seen a few times. J is TRBJ2-3 and V is TRBV30; D is unclear. From germline, CDR1 is GTSNPN and CDR2 SVGIG (reference sequence). V lost 4 bases, J lost 1 base, and 15 bases lay in between. There are 15 residues in the CDR3. The CDR3 DNA reads as TGTGCCTGGACAACAAGGGTGATGGGCACAGATACGCAGTATTTT. Translated, it gives CAWTTRVMGTDTQYF.

This clone was seen more than once but under ten times. The chain employs TRBV5-1 and TRBJ2-7; D is tentatively TRBD1 or TRBD2 (6 bases each). Germline V lookup: CDR1 SGHRS, CDR2 YFSETQ. V was pared by 4 bases and J by 3 bases, with 11 bases between. The CDR3 runs to 13 residues. The CDR3 is CASSRQDYYEQYF. The CDR3 region has the DNA TGCGCCAGCAGCCGACAGGACTACTACGAGCAGTACTTC.

This clone came up a few times. The chain employs TRBV5-6 and TRBJ2-5; D is tentatively TRBD1 or TRBD2 (5 bases each). This CDR3 spans 14 amino acids. Germline V gene sequence: CDR1 SGHDT, CDR2 YYEEEE. V lost 4 bases, J lost 2 bases, and 12 bases lay in between. The CDR3 loop reads CASSQTGPQETQYF. As DNA, the CDR3 is TGTGCCAGCAGCCAGACGGGGCCGCAAGAGACCCAGTACTTC. Full variable domain (remainder filled in from reference TRBV5-6 and TRBJ2-5): DAGVTQSPTHLIKTRGQQVTLRCSPKSGHDTVSWYQQALGQGPQFIFQYYEEEERQRGNFPDRFSGHQFPNYSSELNVNALLLGDSALYLCASSQTGPQETQYFGPGTRLLVL.

Only a few counts were recorded for this clone. This chain uses TRBV19 with TRBJ2-7; the match to TRBD1 covers 9 bases. CDR3 length: 15 residues. Germline assignment: CDR1 LNHDA and CDR2 SQIVND (reference sequence). J lost 3 bases, V lost 2 bases, and 5 bases had no gene match. The CDR3 region is CASSIRGQGFYEQYF. The DNA of the CDR3 is TGTGCCAGTAGTATACGGGGACAGGGTTTCTACGAGCAGTACTTC. The full variable domain, rest sourced from reference TRBV19 and TRBJ2-7, is DGGITQSPKYLFRKEGQNVTLSCEQNLNHDAMYWYRQDPGQGLRLIYYSQIVNDFQKGDIAEGYSVSREKKESFPLTVTSAQKNPTAFYLCASSIRGQGFYEQYFGPGTRLTVT.

The gene calls are TRBV2 and TRBJ2-5; D ambiguous. This CDR3 is built from 13 residues. Germline V lookup: CDR1 SNHLY, CDR2 FYNNEI. The germline V and J ends were trimmed by 1 base and 1 base, with 4 bases remaining between them. CDR3 region: CASSEEFQETQYF. CDR3 nucleotide sequence: TGTGCCAGCAGTGAAGAATTCCAAGAGACCCAGTACTTC.

The chain uses TRBV2 and TRBJ2-5, with 8 bases matching TRBD1. Germline CDR1 is SNHLY and CDR2 is FYNNEI. Losses at the gene ends were 3 bases for V and 11 bases for J; bases not matched to a gene: 11. The CDR3 has 14 residues. For the CDR3, the DNA is TGTGCCAGCAGTGAGGGGACAGGAATGGGGGAGCAGTACTTC. As protein: CASSEGTGMGEQYF.

This clone showed up just a few times. Here the CDR3 DNA reads TGTGCCAGCTCACAACGGGACCAGGGTTTGGGGGCCAACGTCCTGACTTTC. This codes for CASSQRDQGLGANVLTF. The chain has TRBV18 and TRBJ2-6; the D call may be TRBD1 or TRBD2 (5 bases each). The V end lost 4 bases, the J end lost 4 bases, and 17 bases lay between the germline ends. CDR3 length: 17 amino acids. Germline CDR1 and CDR2: KGHSH and LQKENI. The variable domain in full, with the rest retrieved from reference TRBV18 and TRBJ2-6, is NAGVMQNPRHLVRRRGQEARLRCSPMKGHSHVYWYRQLPEEGLKFMVYLQKENIIDESGMPKERFSAEFPKEGPSILRIQQVVRGDSAAYFCASSQRDQGLGANVLTFGAGSRLTVL.

This rearrangement joins TRBV27 to TRBJ1-5; D remains unclear. CDR3 length: 14 residues. V lost 6 bases, J lost 0 bases, and 9 bases lay in between. The germline CDR1 and CDR2 sequences are MNHEY and SMNVEV (reference sequence). In DNA form, the CDR3 reads TGTGCCAGCAGGGGGTCGTATAGCAATCAGCCCCAGCATTTT. Translation gives CASRGSYSNQPQHF.

The V gene is TRBV5-1, the J gene TRBJ1-3; D remains ambiguous. The CDR3 contains 14 residues. V was clipped by 2 bases and J by 2 bases, with 8 bases between them. Germline V gene lookup returns CDR1 SGHRS and CDR2 YFSETQ. The CDR3: CASSLGSPGNTIYF. The DNA for the CDR3 is TGCGCCAGCAGCTTAGGAAGTCCTGGAAACACCATATATTTT.

This chain links TRBV10-2 with TRBJ2-1; D uncertain. The germline CDR1 and CDR2 sequences are WSHSY and SAAADI. This CDR3 has 11 residues. With 2 bases removed from V and 10 bases from J, the gap between germline ends came to 6 bases. The CDR3, as DNA: TGCGCCAGCAGTGAGGGTGGGGAGCAGTTCTTC. Translated, it gives CASSEGGEQFF.

V and J are TRBV7-6 and TRBJ2-1; D uncertain. The CDR3 spans 15 residues. V was clipped by 5 bases and J by 5 bases, with 16 bases between them. The V gene's germline CDR1 is SGHVS and CDR2 FNYEAQ. The CDR3 DNA sequence: TGTGCCAGCAGCCTCCGCCCGACGCAAAACAATGAGCAGTTCTTC. Translation gives CASSLRPTQNNEQFF.

The DNA of the CDR3 is TGTGCCAGTAGTATTGGGCAGATCAATCAGCCCCAGCATTTT. This codes for CASSIGQINQPQHF. This chain joins TRBV19 and TRBJ1-5; no reliable D call. CDR1 and CDR2 (germline): LNHDA, SQIVND (reference sequence). The ends were cut back, 3 bases at V and 3 bases at J, with 9 bases in the middle. This CDR3 region has 14 residues.

This chain connects TRBV9 to TRBJ2-2; 10 bases match TRBD1. The germline V gene has CDR1 SGDLS and CDR2 YYNGEE. The V gene end was trimmed by 4 bases and the J gene end by 3 bases; junction bases not matched to a gene: 6. The length of the CDR3 is 16 residues. Written as DNA, the CDR3 is TGTGCCAGCAGCATCACCGGGACAGGGGACACCGGGGAGCTGTTTTTT. The encoded protein is CASSITGTGDTGELFF.

Of note for this clone: Different DNA sequences within this sample yield the same CDR3. V gene TRBV7-2 combines with J gene TRBJ2-5, with TRBD1 identical over 9 bases. The ends lost 5 bases at V and 4 bases at J; junction bases unmatched: 5. This CDR3 region has 14 residues. In germline, CDR1 is SGHTA, CDR2 FQGNSA. The CDR3 sequence is CASSPQGAGETQYF. The CDR3 bases are TGTGCCAGCAGCCCACAGGGGGCGGGAGAGACCCAGTACTTC.

This clone has only a few counts. A junction boundary mismatches the germline segment, possibly from a read error. The chain carries TRBV14 and TRBJ1-1; TRBD1 agrees at 9 bases. The CDR3 has 14 amino acids. Germline CDR1 reads SGHDN; CDR2 reads FVKESK. Written as DNA, the CDR3 is TGTGCCAGCAGCCCCTCCATGATCGGACAGGGGCACAGTTTT. This sequence encodes CASSPSMIGQGHSF.

The chain is built from TRBV6-1 and TRBJ2-1; no clear D. Trimming stripped 5 bases from V and 6 bases from J, with 8 bases between. Germline loops: CDR1 MNHNS, CDR2 SASEGT. The length of the CDR3 is 12 residues. CDR3 sequence (DNA): TGTGCCAGCAGTTCCAGTGGCAATGAGCAGTTCTTC. It translates to CASSSSGNEQFF.